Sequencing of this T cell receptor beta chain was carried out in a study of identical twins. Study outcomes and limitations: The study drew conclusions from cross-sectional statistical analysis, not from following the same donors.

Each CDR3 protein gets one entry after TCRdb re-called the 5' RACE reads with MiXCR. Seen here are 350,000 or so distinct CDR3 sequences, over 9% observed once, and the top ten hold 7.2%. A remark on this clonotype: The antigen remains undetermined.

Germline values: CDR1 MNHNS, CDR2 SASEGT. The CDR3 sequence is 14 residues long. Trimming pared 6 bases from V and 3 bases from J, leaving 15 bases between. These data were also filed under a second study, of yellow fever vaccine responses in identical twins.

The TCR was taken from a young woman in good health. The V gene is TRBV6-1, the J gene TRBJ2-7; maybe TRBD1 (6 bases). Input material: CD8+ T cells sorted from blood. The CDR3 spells CASRKDSLFYEQYF. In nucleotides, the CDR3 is TGTGCCAGCAGAAAGGACAGCTTATTCTACGAGCAGTACTTC.